This T cell receptor (beta chain) comes out of a study of CD8 T cells in ankylosing spondylitis. General study findings and limits: Earlier work had already found some motif variants in reactive arthritis synovial fluid and blood.

The authors made TCR beta libraries by quantitative 5'-RACE with molecular barcodes. Each CDR3 protein is one row after TCRdb ran MiXCR on the 5' RACE reads. Counted here are 150,000 to 200,000 distinct CDR3 sequences, around 13% occurring once; the ten biggest clones make up around 10%. J lost 1 base, V lost 1 base, and 5 bases had no gene match. CDR1 SQVTM and CDR2 ANQGSEA come from the germline V gene. CDR3 size: 15 residues. This clonotype was found many times. Its antigen is as yet unknown. Input material: blood, either unsorted or a sorted T cell fraction (not recorded which). The chain combines TRBV29-1 with TRBJ2-7; 9 nucleotides align to TRBD1. This clonotype was sampled from a female donor with ankylosing spondylitis or in good health (not recorded which). The CDR3 DNA reads TGCAGCGTTGAAGCTTCCGGGACAGGGTCCTACGAGCAGTACTTC. It yields the protein CSVEASGTGSYEQYF.